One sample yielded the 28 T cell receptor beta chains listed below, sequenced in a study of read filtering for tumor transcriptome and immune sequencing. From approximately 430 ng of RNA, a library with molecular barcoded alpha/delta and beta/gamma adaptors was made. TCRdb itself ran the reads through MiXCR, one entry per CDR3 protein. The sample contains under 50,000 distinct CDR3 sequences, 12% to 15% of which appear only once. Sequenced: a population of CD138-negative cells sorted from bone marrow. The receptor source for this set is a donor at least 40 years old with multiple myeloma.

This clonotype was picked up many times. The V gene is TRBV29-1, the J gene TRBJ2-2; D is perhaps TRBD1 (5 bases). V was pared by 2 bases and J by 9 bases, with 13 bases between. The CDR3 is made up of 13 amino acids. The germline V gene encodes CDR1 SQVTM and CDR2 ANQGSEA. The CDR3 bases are TGCAGCGTTGAAAGGGGCTCTTCGAGGGAGCTGTTTTTT. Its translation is CSVERGSSRELFF.

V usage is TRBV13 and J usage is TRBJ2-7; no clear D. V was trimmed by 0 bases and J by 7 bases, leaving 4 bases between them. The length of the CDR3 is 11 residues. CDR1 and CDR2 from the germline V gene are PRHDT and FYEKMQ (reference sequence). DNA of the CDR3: TGTGCCAGCAGCTTAGGAGGGGAGCAGTACTTC. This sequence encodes CASSLGGEQYF.

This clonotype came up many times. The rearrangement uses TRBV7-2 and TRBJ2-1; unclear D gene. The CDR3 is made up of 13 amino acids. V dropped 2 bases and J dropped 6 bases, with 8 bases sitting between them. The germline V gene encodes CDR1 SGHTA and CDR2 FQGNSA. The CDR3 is CASSLIHSNEQFF. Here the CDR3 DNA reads TGTGCCAGCAGCTTAATCCACTCCAATGAGCAGTTCTTC. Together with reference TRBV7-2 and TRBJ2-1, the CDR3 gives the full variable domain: GAGVSQSPSNKVTEKGKDVELRCDPISGHTALYWYRQSLGQGLEFLIYFQGNSAPDKSGLPSDRFSAERTGGSVSTLTIQRTQQEDSAVYLCASSLIHSNEQFFGPGTRLTVL.

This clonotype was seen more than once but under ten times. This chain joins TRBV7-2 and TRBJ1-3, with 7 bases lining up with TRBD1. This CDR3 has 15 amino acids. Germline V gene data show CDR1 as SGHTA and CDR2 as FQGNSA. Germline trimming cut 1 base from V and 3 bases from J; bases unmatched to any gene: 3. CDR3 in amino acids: CASSLVSGGGNTIYF. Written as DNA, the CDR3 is TGTGCCAGCAGCTTAGTCTCAGGGGGTGGAAACACCATATATTTT.

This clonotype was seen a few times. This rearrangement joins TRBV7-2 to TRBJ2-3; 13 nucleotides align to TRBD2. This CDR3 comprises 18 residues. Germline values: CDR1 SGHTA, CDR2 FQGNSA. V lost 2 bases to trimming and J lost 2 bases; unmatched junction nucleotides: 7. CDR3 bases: TGTGCCAGCAGCTTAACCCGACTAGCGGGAGGAATCACAGATACGCAGTATTTT. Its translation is CASSLTRLAGGITDTQYF.

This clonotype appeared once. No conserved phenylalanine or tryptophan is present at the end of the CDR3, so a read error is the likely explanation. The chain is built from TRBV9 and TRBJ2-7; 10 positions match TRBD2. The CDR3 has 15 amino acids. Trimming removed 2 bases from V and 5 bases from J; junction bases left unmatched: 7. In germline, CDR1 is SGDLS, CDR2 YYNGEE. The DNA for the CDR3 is TGTGCCAGCAGCGTCACTAGCGGGAATATCCACGAGCAGTACTCC. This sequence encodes CASSVTSGNIHEQYS.

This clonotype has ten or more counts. The DNA for the CDR3 is TGTGCCAGCAGTTACGATGAGGGGGGAAACATTCAGTACTTC. Protein product: CASSYDEGGNIQYF. The genes are TRBV6-2 or TRBV6-3 and TRBJ2-4; the D gene could be TRBD1 or TRBD2 (6 bases each). V lost 2 bases and J lost 6, with 11 bases in between. CDR3 length equals 14 residues. CDR1 and CDR2 from the germline V gene are MNHEY and SVGEGT.

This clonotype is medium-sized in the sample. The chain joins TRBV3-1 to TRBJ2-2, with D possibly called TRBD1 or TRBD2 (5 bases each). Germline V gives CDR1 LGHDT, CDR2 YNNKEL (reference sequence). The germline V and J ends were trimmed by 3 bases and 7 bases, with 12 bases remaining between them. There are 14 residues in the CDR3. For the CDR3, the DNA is TGTGCCAGCAGCCAGGATACAGGAGGCGGGGAGCTGTTTTTT. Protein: CASSQDTGGGELFF.

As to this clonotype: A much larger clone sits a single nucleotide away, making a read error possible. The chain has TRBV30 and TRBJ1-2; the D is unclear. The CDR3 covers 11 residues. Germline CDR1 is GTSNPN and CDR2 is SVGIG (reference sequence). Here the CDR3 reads CARSVRSRRTF. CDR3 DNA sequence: TGTGCCCGGAGTGTACGGTCCAGGCGCACCTTC. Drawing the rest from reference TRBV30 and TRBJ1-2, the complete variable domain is SQTIHQWPATLVQPVGSPLSLECTVEGTSNPNLYWYRQAAGRGLQLLFYSVGIGQISSEVPQNLSASRPQDRQFILSSKKLLLSDSGFYLCARSVRSRRTFGSGTRLTVV.

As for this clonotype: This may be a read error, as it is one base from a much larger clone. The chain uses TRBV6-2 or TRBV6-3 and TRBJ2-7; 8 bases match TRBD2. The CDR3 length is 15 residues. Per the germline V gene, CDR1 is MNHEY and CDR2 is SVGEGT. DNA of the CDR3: TGTGCCAGCAGCCATCCAGCGGGAGACTCCTACGAGCAGCACTTC. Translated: CASSHPAGDSYEQHF.

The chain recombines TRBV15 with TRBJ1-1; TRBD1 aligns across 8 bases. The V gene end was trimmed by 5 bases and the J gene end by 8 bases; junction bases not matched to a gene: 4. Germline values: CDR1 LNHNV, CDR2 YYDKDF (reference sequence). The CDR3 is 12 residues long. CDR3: CATSRRTGEAFF. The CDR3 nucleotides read TGTGCCACCAGCCGTCGGACAGGGGAAGCTTTCTTT.

In nucleotides, the CDR3 is TGTGCCAGCAGTCAAATAACTAGCGGTGACGGGGAGCTGTTTTTT. It specifies CASSQITSGDGELFF. The rearrangement uses TRBV3-1 and TRBJ2-2, with TRBD2 matching 8 bases. This CDR3 spans 15 amino acids. Germline CDR1 reads LGHDT; CDR2 reads YNNKEL (reference sequence). Unmatched junction bases numbered 10, after V lost 6 bases and J lost 7 bases. The complete variable domain, with remaining parts taken from reference TRBV3-1 and TRBJ2-2, reads DTAVSQTPKYLVTQMGNDKSIKCEQNLGHDTMYWYKQDSKKFLKIMFSYNNKELIINETVPNRFSPKSPDKAHLNLHINSLELGDSAVYFCASSQITSGDGELFFGEGSRLTVL.

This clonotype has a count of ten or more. The CDR3 DNA is TGTGCCAGCAGCCTGCGCAGGGTGGGGAACACTGAAGCTTTCTTT. It encodes CASSLRRVGNTEAFF. V gene TRBV13 combines with J gene TRBJ1-1; a weak D match, TRBD1 (5 bases). CDR1 is PRHDT, CDR2 FYEKMQ, per germline (reference sequence). Trimming took 5 bases from V and 1 from J, leaving 14 bases between them. The CDR3 covers 15 residues.

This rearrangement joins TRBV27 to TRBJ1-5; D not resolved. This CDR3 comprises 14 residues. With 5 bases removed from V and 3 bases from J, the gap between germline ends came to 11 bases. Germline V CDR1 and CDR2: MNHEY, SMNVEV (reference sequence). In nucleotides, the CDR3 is TGTGCCAGCAGTCCCCGGGCTTCCAATCAGCCCCAGCATTTT. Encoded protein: CASSPRASNQPQHF.

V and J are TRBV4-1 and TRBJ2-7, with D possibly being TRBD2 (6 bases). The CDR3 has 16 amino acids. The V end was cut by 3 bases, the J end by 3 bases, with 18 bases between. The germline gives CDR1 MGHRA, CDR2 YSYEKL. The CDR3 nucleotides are TGCGCCAGCAGCCACCCCCCGGCCGGGAGCAACTACGAGCAGTACTTC. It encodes CASSHPPAGSNYEQYF.

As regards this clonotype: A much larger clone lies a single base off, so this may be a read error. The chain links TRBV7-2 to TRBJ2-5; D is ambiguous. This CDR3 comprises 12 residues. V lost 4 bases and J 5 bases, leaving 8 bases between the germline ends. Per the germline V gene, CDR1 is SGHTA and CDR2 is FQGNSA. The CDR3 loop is CASSSLGETQYF. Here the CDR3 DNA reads TGTGCCAGCAGCTCCCTAGGGGAGACCCAGTACTTC.

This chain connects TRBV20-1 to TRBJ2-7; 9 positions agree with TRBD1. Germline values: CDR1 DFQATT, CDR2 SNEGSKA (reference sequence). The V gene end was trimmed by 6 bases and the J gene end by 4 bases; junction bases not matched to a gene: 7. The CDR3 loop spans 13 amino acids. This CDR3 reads CSAPRTGEYEQYF. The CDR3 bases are TGCAGTGCCCCCCGGACAGGGGAGTACGAGCAGTACTTC.

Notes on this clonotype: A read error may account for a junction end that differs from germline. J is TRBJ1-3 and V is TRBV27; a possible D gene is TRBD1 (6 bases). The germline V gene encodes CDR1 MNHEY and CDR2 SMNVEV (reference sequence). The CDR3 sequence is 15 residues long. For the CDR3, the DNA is TGTGCCAGCAGAGTTTCAACAGGGTCCGGAAACACCTTATATTTT. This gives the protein CASRVSTGSGNTLYF.

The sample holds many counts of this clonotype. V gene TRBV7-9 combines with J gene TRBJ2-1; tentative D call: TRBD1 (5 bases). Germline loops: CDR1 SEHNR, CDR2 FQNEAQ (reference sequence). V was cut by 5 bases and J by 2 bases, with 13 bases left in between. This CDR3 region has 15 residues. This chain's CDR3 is CASSTGHLTYNEQFF. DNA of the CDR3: TGTGCCAGCAGCACAGGACACCTAACCTACAATGAGCAGTTCTTC. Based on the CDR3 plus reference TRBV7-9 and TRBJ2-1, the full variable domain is DTGVSQNPRHKITKRGQNVTFRCDPISEHNRLYWYRQTLGQGPEFLTYFQNEAQLEKSRLLSDRFSAERPKGSFSTLEIQRTEQGDSAMYLCASSTGHLTYNEQFFGPGTRLTVL.

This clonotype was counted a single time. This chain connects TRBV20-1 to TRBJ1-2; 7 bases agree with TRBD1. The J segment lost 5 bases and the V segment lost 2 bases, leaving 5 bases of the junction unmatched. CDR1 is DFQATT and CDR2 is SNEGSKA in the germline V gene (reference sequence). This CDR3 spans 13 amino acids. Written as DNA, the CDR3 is TGCAGTGCTAGAAACGACAGGGCTTATGGCTACACCTTC. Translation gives CSARNDRAYGYTF.

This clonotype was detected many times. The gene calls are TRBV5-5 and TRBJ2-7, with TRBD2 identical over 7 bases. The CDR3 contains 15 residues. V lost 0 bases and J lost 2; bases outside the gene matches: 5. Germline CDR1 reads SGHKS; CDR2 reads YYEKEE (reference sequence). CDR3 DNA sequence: TGTGCCAGCAGCTTGGAACCTAGCGGCCCCTACGAGCAGTACTTC. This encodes CASSLEPSGPYEQYF.

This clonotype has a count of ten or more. The CDR3: CASSLGRRGEKLFF. As DNA, the CDR3 is TGTGCCAGCAGCCTAGGGCGACGGGGCGAAAAACTGTTTTTT. The chain recombines TRBV6-5 with TRBJ1-4, with a tentative D call TRBD1 (5 bases). V was cut by 6 bases and J by 8 bases, with 16 bases left in between. Germline values: CDR1 MNHEY, CDR2 SVGAGI. This CDR3 has 14 amino acids.

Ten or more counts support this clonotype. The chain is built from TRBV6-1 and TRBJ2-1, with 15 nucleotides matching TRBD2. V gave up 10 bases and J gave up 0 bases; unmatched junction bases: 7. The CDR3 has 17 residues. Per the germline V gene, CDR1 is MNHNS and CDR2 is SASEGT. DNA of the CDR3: TGTGCCATCAAGGGACTAGCGGGAGGTGGCTCCTACAATGAGCAGTTCTTC. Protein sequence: CAIKGLAGGGSYNEQFF.

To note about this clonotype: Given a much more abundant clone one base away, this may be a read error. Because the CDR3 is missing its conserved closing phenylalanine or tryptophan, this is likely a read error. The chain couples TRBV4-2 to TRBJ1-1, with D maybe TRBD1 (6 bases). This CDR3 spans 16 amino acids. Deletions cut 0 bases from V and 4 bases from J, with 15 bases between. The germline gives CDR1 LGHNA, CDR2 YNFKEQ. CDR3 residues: CASSQDGTGGVTEAFS. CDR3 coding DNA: TGTGCCAGCAGCCAAGATGGGACCGGGGGCGTCACTGAAGCTTTCTCT.

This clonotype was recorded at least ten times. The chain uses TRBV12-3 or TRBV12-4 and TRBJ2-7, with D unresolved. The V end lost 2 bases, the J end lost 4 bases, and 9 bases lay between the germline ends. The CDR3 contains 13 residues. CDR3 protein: CASSLTQWYEQYF. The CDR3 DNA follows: TGTGCCAGCAGTTTAACCCAGTGGTACGAGCAGTACTTC.

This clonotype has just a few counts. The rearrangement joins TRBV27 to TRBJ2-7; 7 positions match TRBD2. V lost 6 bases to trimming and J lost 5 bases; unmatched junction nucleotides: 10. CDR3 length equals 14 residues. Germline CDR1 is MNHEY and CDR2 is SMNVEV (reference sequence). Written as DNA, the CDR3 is TGTGCCAGCAGAAAAGTGGGCGGGAGCGACGAGCAGTACTTC. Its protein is CASRKVGGSDEQYF.

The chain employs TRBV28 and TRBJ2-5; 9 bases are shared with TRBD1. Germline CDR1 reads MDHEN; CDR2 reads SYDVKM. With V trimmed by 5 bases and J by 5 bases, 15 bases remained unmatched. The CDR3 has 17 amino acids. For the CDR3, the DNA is TGTGCCAGCAGTCCCTTACCATTTACAGGGGGCGGGGAGACCCAGTACTTC. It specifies CASSPLPFTGGGETQYF. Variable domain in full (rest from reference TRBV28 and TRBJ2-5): DVKVTQSSRYLVKRTGEKVFLECVQDMDHENMFWYRQDPGLGLRLIYFSYDVKMKEKGDIPEGYSVSREKKERFSLILESASTNQTSMYLCASSPLPFTGGGETQYFGPGTRLLVL.

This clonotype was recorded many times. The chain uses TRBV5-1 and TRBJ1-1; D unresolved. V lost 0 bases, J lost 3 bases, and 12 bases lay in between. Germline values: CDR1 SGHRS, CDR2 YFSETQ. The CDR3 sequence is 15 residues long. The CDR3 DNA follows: TGCGCCAGCAGCTTGGACCCAGGTTCGGACACTGAAGCTTTCTTT. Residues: CASSLDPGSDTEAFF.